The clone carrying this T cell receptor beta chain was observed many times. Antigen: not known. Quantitative 5'-RACE with molecular barcodes produced the TCR beta libraries. TCRdb re-called the 5' RACE reads with MiXCR, one entry per CDR3 protein. Of a few hundred thousand distinct CDR3 sequences in the sample, around 7.9% were seen once. This sample was taken from a study of CD8 T cells in ankylosing spondylitis. Study-wide findings and caveats: Made up of about eight highly homologous variants, a TCR beta motif appeared characteristic of ankylosing spondylitis blood.

The CDR3 runs 20 residues. V lost 8 bases, J lost 4 bases, and 35 bases lay in between. Looked up from germline, CDR1 is SNHLY and CDR2 is FYNNEI. The gene calls are TRBV2 and TRBJ1-2; weak D call: TRBD1 (6 bases). The sample was blood, either unsorted or a sorted T cell fraction (not recorded which). This clonotype was sampled from a male donor with ankylosing spondylitis. CDR3 coding DNA: TGTGCCAGCCTAGATTATCTGACAGGCGGTGTACAGGGCGGCGGCTATGGCTACACCTTC. Its protein is CASLDYLTGGVQGGGYGYTF.